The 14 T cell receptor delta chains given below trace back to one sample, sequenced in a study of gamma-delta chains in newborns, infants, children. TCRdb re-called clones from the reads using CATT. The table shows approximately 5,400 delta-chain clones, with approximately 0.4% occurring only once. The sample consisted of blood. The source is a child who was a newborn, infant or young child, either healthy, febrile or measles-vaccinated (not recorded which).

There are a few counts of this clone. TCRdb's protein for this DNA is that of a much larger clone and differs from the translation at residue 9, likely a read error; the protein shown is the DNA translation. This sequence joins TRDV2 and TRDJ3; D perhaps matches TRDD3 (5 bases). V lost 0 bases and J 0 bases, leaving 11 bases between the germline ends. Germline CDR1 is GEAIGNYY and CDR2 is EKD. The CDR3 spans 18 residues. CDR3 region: CACDTWGSGSWDTRQMFF. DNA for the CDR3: TGTGCCTGTGACACCTGGGGCTCAGGCTCCTGGGACACCCGACAGATGTTTTTC.

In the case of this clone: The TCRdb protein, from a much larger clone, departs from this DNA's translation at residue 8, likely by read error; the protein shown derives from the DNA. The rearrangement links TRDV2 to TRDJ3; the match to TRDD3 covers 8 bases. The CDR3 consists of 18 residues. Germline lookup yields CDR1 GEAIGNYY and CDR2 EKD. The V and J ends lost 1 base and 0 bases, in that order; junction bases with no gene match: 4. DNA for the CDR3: TGTGCCTGTGACACTGGGGGATCCGCCTCCTGGGACACCCGACAGATGTTTTTC. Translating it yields CACDTGGSASWDTRQMFF.

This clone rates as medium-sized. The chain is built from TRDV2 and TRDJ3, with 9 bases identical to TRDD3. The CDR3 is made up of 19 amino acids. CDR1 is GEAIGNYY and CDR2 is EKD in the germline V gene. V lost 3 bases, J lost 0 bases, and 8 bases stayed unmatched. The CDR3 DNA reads TGTGCCTGTGACGTACTGGGGGACCACAGCTCCTGGGACACCCGACAGATGTTTTTC. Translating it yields CACDVLGDHSSWDTRQMFF.

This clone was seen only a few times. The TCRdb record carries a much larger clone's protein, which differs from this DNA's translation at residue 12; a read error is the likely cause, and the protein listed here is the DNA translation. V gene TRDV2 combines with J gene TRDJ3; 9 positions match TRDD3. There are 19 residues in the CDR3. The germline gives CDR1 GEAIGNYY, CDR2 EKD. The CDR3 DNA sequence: TGTGCCTGTGACACCGTGGGGATACGTTTCTCCTGTGACACCCGACAGATGTTTTTC. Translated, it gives CACDTVGIRFSCDTRQMFF.

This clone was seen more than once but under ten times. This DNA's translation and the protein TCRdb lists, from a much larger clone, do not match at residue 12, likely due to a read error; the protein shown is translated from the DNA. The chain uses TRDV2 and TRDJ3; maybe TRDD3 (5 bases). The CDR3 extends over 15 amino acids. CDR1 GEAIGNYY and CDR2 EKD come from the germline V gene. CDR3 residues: CACDTGSWDTRRMFF. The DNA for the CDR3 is TGTGCCTGTGACACTGGCTCCTGGGACACCCGACGGATGTTTTTC.

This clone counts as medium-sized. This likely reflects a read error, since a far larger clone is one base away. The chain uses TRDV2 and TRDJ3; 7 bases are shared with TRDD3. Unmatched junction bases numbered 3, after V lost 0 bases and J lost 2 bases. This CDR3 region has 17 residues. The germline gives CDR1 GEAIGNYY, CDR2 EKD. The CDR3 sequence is CACDTWGSPWDTRQMFF. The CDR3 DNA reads TGTGCCTGTGACACCTGGGGGAGCCCCTGGGACACCCGACAGATGTTTTTC.

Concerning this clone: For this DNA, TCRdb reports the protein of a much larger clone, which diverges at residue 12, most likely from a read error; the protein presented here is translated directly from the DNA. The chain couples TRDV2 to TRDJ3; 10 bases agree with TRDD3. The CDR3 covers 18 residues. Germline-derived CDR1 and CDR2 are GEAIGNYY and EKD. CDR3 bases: TGTGCCTGTGACACCGGGGGATACGCGACATGGGGCACCCGACAGATGTTTTTC. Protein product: CACDTGGYATWGTRQMFF.

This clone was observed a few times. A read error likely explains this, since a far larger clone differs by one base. In DNA, the CDR3 is TGTGCCTGTGACACCGGATGGCTGGTGGGGGATCCGAGCTCCTGGGGCACCCGACAGATGTTTTTC. This translates into CACDTGWLVGDPSSWGTRQMFF. The rearrangement joins TRDV2 to TRDJ3; 8 bases line up with TRDD3. The CDR3 has 22 amino acids. Germline V gene sequence: CDR1 GEAIGNYY, CDR2 EKD.

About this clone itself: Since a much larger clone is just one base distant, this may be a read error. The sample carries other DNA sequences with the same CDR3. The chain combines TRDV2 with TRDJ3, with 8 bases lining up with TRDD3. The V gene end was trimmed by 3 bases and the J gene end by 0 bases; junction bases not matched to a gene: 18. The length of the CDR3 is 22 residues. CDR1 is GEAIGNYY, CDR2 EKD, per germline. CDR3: CACDAVLGAPSSSSWDTRQMFF. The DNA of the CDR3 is TGTGCCTGTGACGCGGTACTGGGGGCCCCATCATCGAGCTCCTGGGACACCCGACAGATGTTTTTC.

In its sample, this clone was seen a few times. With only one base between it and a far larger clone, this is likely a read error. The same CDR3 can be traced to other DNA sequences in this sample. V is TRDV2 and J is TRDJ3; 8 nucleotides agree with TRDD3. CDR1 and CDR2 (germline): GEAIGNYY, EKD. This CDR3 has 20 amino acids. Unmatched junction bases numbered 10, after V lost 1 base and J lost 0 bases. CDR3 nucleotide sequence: TGTGCCTGTGACACTGGGGGATGGGGTCACAGCTCCTGGGACACCCGACAGATGTTTTTC. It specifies CACDTGGWGHSSWDTRQMFF.

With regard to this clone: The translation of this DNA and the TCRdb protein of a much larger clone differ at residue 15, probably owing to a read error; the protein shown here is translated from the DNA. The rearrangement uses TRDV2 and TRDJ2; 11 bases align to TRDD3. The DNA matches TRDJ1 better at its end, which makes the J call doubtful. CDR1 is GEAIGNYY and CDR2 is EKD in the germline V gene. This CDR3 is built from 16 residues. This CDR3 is CACDILGDMRTAQLIF. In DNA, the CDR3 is TGTGCCTGTGACATACTGGGGGATATGCGAACAGCACAACTCATCTTT.

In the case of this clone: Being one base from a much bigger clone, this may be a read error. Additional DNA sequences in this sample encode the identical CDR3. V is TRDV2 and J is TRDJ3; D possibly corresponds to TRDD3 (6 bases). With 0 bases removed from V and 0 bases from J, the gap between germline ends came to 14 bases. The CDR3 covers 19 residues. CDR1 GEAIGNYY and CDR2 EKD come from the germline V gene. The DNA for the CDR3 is TGTGCCTGTGACACCTGGGGGGGGTTGCGCTCCTGGGACACCCGACAGATGTTTTTC. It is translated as CACDTWGGLRSWDTRQMFF.

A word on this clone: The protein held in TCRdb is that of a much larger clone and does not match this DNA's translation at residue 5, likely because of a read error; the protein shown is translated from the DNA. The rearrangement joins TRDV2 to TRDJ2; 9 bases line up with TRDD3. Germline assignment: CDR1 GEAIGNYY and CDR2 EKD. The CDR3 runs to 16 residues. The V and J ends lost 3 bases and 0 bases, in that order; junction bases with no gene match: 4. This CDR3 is CACDRMGDTLTAQLFF. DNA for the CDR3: TGTGCCTGTGACCGGATGGGGGATACTTTGACAGCACAACTCTTCTTT.

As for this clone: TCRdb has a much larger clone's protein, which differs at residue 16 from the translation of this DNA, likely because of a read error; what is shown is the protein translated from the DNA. CDR3 in DNA: TGTGCCTGTGACACAGGGGGGCCGCTCTCCTGGGACACCCGACAGACGTTTTTC. It translates to CACDTGGPLSWDTRQTFF. The rearrangement uses TRDV2 and TRDJ3, with a weak D call TRDD3 (5 bases). The CDR3 has 18 amino acids. CDR1 is GEAIGNYY, CDR2 EKD, per germline.